A single T cell receptor beta chain is shown here with its context. As yet, its antigen is unknown. The table came from immunoSEQ multiplex PCR; TCRdb's copy has only in-frame clones and leaves some out. The data hold 35,000 to 45,000 clones, with around 83% observed a single time. These data belong to a study of T cell clones after liver transplantation. Study details: TCRbeta sequencing after a pre-transplant mixed lymphocyte reaction identified graft-donor-reactive clones, later tracked in post-transplant blood.

Study-wide results and limits: Small, mixed patient groups and varying post-transplant times limit these conclusions. In two subjects, few donor cells limited the measurable donor-reactive repertoire.

From germline, CDR1 is SGHRS and CDR2 YFSETQ. The CDR3 covers 14 residues. Trimming at V came to 1 base and at J to 8 bases, leaving 7 bases not matched to a gene. This sequence joins TRBV5-1 and TRBJ2-3, with 7 nucleotides matching TRBD2. The specimen was CD4+ T cells from blood, collected 24 months after liver transplant. The source is a human patient who received a liver transplant. The graft donor may be the source of some T cells. CDR3 coding DNA: TGCGCCAGCAGCTTGAGTCGGGGGGAGGTTACGCAGTATTTT. Residues: CASSLSRGEVTQYF.